These 24 T cell receptor beta chains were all obtained from the same sample, sequenced in a study of shared clonotypes between healthy human individuals. Method: immunoSEQ multiplex PCR; TCRdb's copy keeps in-frame clones and lacks some. This repertoire shows over a million clones, approximately 98% found once; its top ten account for about 0.4%. The sample taken for sequencing was naive CD4+ T cells sorted from blood. Subset denoted: CD45RA+ positively selected. The receptors come from a man aged 25-40 years in good health.

As regards this clone: Within the sample, other DNA sequences also encode this same CDR3. The gene calls are TRBV29-1 and TRBJ2-3; D uncertain. CDR1 and CDR2 from the germline V gene are SQVTM and ANQGSEA. Trimming pared 2 bases from V and 2 bases from J, leaving 8 bases between. There are 13 residues in the CDR3. Written as DNA, the CDR3 is TGCAGCGTTGAAAAGGGATCCACAGATACGCAGTATTTT. This encodes CSVEKGSTDTQYF.

V is TRBV5-6 and J is TRBJ2-7; no reliable D call. V was clipped by 0 bases and J by 3 bases, with 19 bases between them. The CDR3 totals 17 residues. CDR1 is SGHDT and CDR2 is YYEEEE in the germline V gene. The CDR3 region is CASSLVGRAPVFYEQYF. Written as DNA, the CDR3 is TGTGCCAGCAGCTTGGTCGGTAGGGCCCCCGTTTTCTACGAGCAGTACTTC.

Note on this clone: Additional DNA sequences in this sample encode the identical CDR3. The CDR3, as DNA: TGTGCCAGCAGCTTGGATAGGAACACTGAAGCTTTCTTT. Protein: CASSLDRNTEAFF. The chain employs TRBV11-3 and TRBJ1-1; D is unclear. Trimming cost V 3 bases and J 1 base, with 6 bases left between them. Germline assignment: CDR1 SGHNT and CDR2 YENEEA. The CDR3 sequence is 13 residues long.

The rearrangement joins TRBV5-1 to TRBJ2-5, with 10 bases that match TRBD1. V gave up 7 bases and J gave up 2 bases; unmatched junction bases: 8. The CDR3 runs 15 residues. Germline V gene data show CDR1 as SGHRS and CDR2 as YFSETQ. CDR3 amino acids: CASGATGGKQETQYF. Here the CDR3 DNA reads TGCGCCAGCGGAGCGACAGGGGGCAAACAAGAGACCCAGTACTTC.

This clone was seen a single time. The rearrangement links TRBV28 to TRBJ2-3; the D is unclear. Deletions cut 5 bases from V and 1 base from J, with 16 bases between. Germline lookup yields CDR1 MDHEN and CDR2 SYDVKM. CDR3 size: 16 residues. The CDR3: CASSPHVGTGTDTQYF. For the CDR3, the DNA is TGTGCCAGCAGTCCTCATGTGGGAACTGGCACAGATACGCAGTATTTT.

The chain couples TRBV27 to TRBJ2-1; D gene uncertain. This CDR3 spans 13 amino acids. Germline V gene data show CDR1 as MNHEY and CDR2 as SMNVEV (reference sequence). V lost 6 bases to trimming and J lost 6 bases, with 12 bases between them. CDR3 residues: CASRRSPGNEQFF. The CDR3 nucleotides read TGTGCCAGCAGACGTTCCCCTGGCAATGAGCAGTTCTTC.

This chain links TRBV11-3 with TRBJ2-2; 11 bases are shared with TRBD2. Germline CDR1 is SGHNT and CDR2 is YENEEA. V was clipped by 3 bases and J by 6 bases; unmatched bases: 6. The CDR3 spans 16 residues. DNA of the CDR3: TGTGCCAGCAGCTTGAGACTAGCGGGACCCCCCGGGGAGCTGTTTTTT. It encodes CASSLRLAGPPGELFF. Full variable domain (remainder filled in from reference TRBV11-3 and TRBJ2-2): EAGVVQSPRYKIIEKKQPVAFWCNPISGHNTLYWYLQNLGQGPELLIRYENEEAVDDSQLPKDRFSAERLKGVDSTLKIQPAELGDSAVYLCASSLRLAGPPGELFFGEGSRLTVL.

V usage is TRBV12-5 and J usage is TRBJ1-5; D gene ambiguous. CDR1 and CDR2 from the germline V gene are LGHNT and FRNRAP. The CDR3 totals 14 residues. Between the trimmed V and J ends, which lost 3 bases and 4 bases, there was a span of 10 bases. CDR3: CASGLGLGNQPQHF. The CDR3 DNA sequence: TGTGCTAGTGGTTTAGGCCTAGGGAATCAGCCCCAGCATTTT.

The rearrangement links TRBV19 to TRBJ2-3; D gene uncertain. Germline CDR1 LNHDA, CDR2 SQIVND (reference sequence). The CDR3 length is 14 residues. With 7 bases removed from V and 0 bases from J, the gap between germline ends came to 11 bases. The CDR3 spells CASNLGTSTDTQYF. In DNA form, the CDR3 reads TGTGCCAGTAATCTGGGAACTAGCACAGATACGCAGTATTTT.

The chain combines TRBV7-8 with TRBJ1-1, with TRBD1 as a possible D gene (5 bases). The CDR3 consists of 14 residues. V lost 0 bases, J lost 5 bases, and 10 bases lay in between. Germline assignment: CDR1 SGHVS and CDR2 FQNEAQ. The CDR3 nucleotides are TGTGCCAGCAGCTTAGCTTCCAGGGAGACTGAAGCTTTCTTT. Translated: CASSLASRETEAFF.

This clone was picked up one time. The chain couples TRBV29-1 to TRBJ2-7, with D unresolved. CDR3 size: 11 residues. Germline V gene data show CDR1 as SQVTM and CDR2 as ANQGSEA. V dropped 4 bases and J dropped 0 bases, with 4 bases sitting between them. The CDR3, as DNA: TGCAGCGTTGTAACCTCCTACGAGCAGTACTTC. Its protein is CSVVTSYEQYF.

The chain carries TRBV28 and TRBJ2-5; D gene unclear. Germline CDR1 MDHEN, CDR2 SYDVKM. V lost 6 bases, J lost 1 base, and 6 bases lay in between. The CDR3 sequence is 12 residues long. CDR3 loop: CASSRVQETQYF. DNA for the CDR3: TGTGCCAGCAGCCGCGTCCAAGAGACCCAGTACTTC.

The V call is TRBV5-6, the J call TRBJ1-4; unclear D gene. Germline V gene data show CDR1 as SGHDT and CDR2 as YYEEEE. Trimming stripped 1 base from V and 5 bases from J, with 15 bases between. CDR3 length equals 16 residues. The CDR3 DNA reads TGTGCCAGCAGCTTGTCACCAATTTACGGAAATGAAAAACTGTTTTTT. Translating it yields CASSLSPIYGNEKLFF. Full variable domain (remainder filled in from reference TRBV5-6 and TRBJ1-4): DAGVTQSPTHLIKTRGQQVTLRCSPKSGHDTVSWYQQALGQGPQFIFQYYEEEERQRGNFPDRFSGHQFPNYSSELNVNALLLGDSALYLCASSLSPIYGNEKLFFGSGTQLSVL.

J is TRBJ1-5 and V is TRBV28; possible D gene TRBD1, 5 bases. The CDR3 spans 16 residues. V gave up 4 bases and J gave up 5 bases, with 18 bases separating them. The V gene's germline CDR1 is MDHEN and CDR2 SYDVKM. CDR3 sequence: CASSSHQGSGDQPQHF. The DNA for the CDR3 is TGTGCCAGCAGTTCCCATCAGGGAAGTGGAGATCAGCCCCAGCATTTT.

This clone has just one count. The chain is built from TRBV6-5 and TRBJ1-3; maybe TRBD1 (6 bases). V was pared by 6 bases and J by 1 base, with 10 bases between. CDR3 size: 14 residues. Germline CDR1 MNHEY, CDR2 SVGAGI. The CDR3 protein is CASRRTESGNTIYF. CDR3 bases: TGTGCCAGCAGGCGGACAGAATCTGGAAACACCATATATTTT.

This sequence joins TRBV6-1 and TRBJ2-3; weak D call: TRBD1 (6 bases). The CDR3 loop spans 14 amino acids. Germline CDR1 is MNHNS and CDR2 is SASEGT. The germline V and J ends were trimmed by 7 bases and 2 bases, with 13 bases remaining between them. In DNA, the CDR3 is TGTGCCAGCAAACTAGGACAGAACACAGATACGCAGTATTTT. It codes for CASKLGQNTDTQYF.

The V and J genes are TRBV5-4 and TRBJ2-3; 11 bases line up with TRBD2. The CDR3 sequence is 17 residues long. V shed 4 bases, J shed 2 bases, and the junction held 9 bases outside the gene matches. The germline gives CDR1 SGHNT, CDR2 YYREEE (reference sequence). As DNA, the CDR3 is TGTGCCAGCAGCCCGGGACTAGCGGCTATTGACACAGATACGCAGTATTTT. It encodes CASSPGLAAIDTDTQYF.

This chain joins TRBV7-9 and TRBJ2-5; D might be TRBD1 (6 bases). The CDR3 sequence is 13 residues long. The germline V and J ends were trimmed by 5 bases and 5 bases, with 12 bases remaining between them. Germline values: CDR1 SEHNR, CDR2 FQNEAQ (reference sequence). The chain's CDR3 is CASSRTVGETQYF. The CDR3 bases are TGTGCCAGCAGCCGGACAGTTGGGGAGACCCAGTACTTC.

This sequence joins TRBV7-6 and TRBJ1-6; no clear D. Germline V gives CDR1 SGHVS, CDR2 FNYEAQ. This CDR3 has 14 residues. Trimming stripped 5 bases from V and 10 bases from J, with 15 bases between. Here the CDR3 reads CASSTGPSGSPLHF. For the CDR3, the DNA is TGTGCCAGCAGCACCGGGCCCTCAGGATCACCCCTCCACTTT.

A single count supports this clone. This rearrangement joins TRBV4-1 to TRBJ2-7, with TRBD2 matching over 7 bases. Trimming cost V 2 bases and J 3 bases; bases outside gene matches: 7. The CDR3 is 15 residues long. The germline V gene has CDR1 MGHRA and CDR2 YSYEKL. The CDR3: CASSQIRRDYYEQYF. Written as DNA, the CDR3 is TGCGCCAGCAGCCAAATTAGGCGGGACTACTACGAGCAGTACTTC.

V and J are TRBV15 and TRBJ2-7; 7 nucleotides match TRBD2. The V gene's germline CDR1 is LNHNV and CDR2 YYDKDF (reference sequence). CDR3 length equals 20 residues. V was pared by 0 bases and J by 6 bases, with 23 bases of the junction left unmatched. The CDR3: CATSRDTSETSLRFPPEQYF. The CDR3 nucleotides are TGTGCCACCAGCAGAGATACGTCGGAGACTAGCCTTCGCTTCCCCCCCGAGCAGTACTTC.

V and J are TRBV11-2 and TRBJ2-7, with D maybe TRBD1 (7 bases). The CDR3 loop spans 15 amino acids. V shed 3 bases and J shed 0 bases, with 12 bases lying between them. Germline lookup yields CDR1 SGHAT and CDR2 FQNNGV. The CDR3 nucleotides read TGTGCCAGCAGCTTCTCAGGGGGGAGCTCCTACGAGCAGTACTTC. The encoded protein is CASSFSGGSSYEQYF.

The chain uses TRBV7-2 and TRBJ2-4; D gene uncertain. Germline CDR1 SGHTA, CDR2 FQGNSA. The CDR3 consists of 14 residues. V was cut by 2 bases and J by 6 bases, with 11 bases left in between. The CDR3 loop is CASSLLASPNIQYF. The DNA for the CDR3 is TGTGCCAGCAGCTTATTGGCGTCCCCAAACATTCAGTACTTC.

The chain has TRBV19 and TRBJ2-7, with D unclear. CDR1 and CDR2 (germline): LNHDA, SQIVND (reference sequence). Deletions cut 7 bases from V and 3 bases from J, with 13 bases between. The CDR3 has 13 amino acids. CDR3 sequence: CASTTDRFYEQYF. Written as DNA, the CDR3 is TGTGCCAGTACCACGGACCGTTTCTACGAGCAGTACTTC.